A selection of T cell receptor beta chains follows, all from one sample in a study of PD-1 blockade in mismatch repair-deficient tumors. Data came from immunoSEQ multiplex PCR; TCRdb stores just in-frame clones and leaves some out. The table includes roughly 130,000 clones, more than 70% detected once. The starting material was peripheral blood, obtained 70 to 72 weeks after starting pembrolizumab. The origin of the receptors is an adult with mismatch repair-deficient cancer. CDR3s include the opening cysteine and the closing phenylalanine or tryptophan. Each record gives: V gene, D gene, J gene, clone size, CDR3 protein, CDR3 DNA. A D gene is named only where the DNA matches it firmly. Size tells how often a clone was seen (once, few, many) or the class of an expanded clone, and some rows leave it out.

V gene: TRBV18
D gene: TRBD2
J gene: TRBJ2-2
clone size: NA
CDR3 protein: CASSPPRGTSFVPGELFF
CDR3 DNA: TGTGCCAGCTCACCACCCAGAGGGACTAGCTTTGTCCCCGGGGAGCTGTTTTTT

V gene: TRBV6-1
D gene: NA
J gene: TRBJ2-3
clone size: NA
CDR3 protein: CASSESVAVTDTQYF
CDR3 DNA: TGTGCCAGCAGTGAAAGCGTGGCAGTCACAGATACGCAGTATTTT

V gene: TRBV4-1
D gene: TRBD2
J gene: TRBJ2-5
clone size: NA
CDR3 protein: CASSQGTSGRQETQYF
CDR3 DNA: TGCGCCAGCAGCCAAGGGACTAGCGGGAGACAAGAGACCCAGTACTTC

V gene: TRBV19
D gene: NA
J gene: TRBJ2-4
clone size: few
CDR3 protein: CTTRDGKNIQYF
CDR3 DNA: TGTACTACCCGGGACGGTAAAAACATTCAGTACTTC

V gene: TRBV4-1
D gene: TRBD1
J gene: TRBJ1-2
clone size: NA
CDR3 protein: CASSPGTGYGGGYTF
CDR3 DNA: TGCGCCAGCAGCCCCGGGACAGGGTATGGGGGTGGCTACACCTTC

V gene: TRBV5-4
D gene: TRBD1
J gene: TRBJ2-2
clone size: NA
CDR3 protein: CASSGQGALFF
CDR3 DNA: TGTGCCAGCAGCGGACAGGGTGCGCTGTTTTTT

V gene: TRBV5-5
D gene: NA
J gene: TRBJ2-1
clone size: NA
CDR3 protein: CASSLAEGTYNEQFF
CDR3 DNA: TGTGCCAGCAGCTTGGCCGAGGGGACCTACAATGAGCAGTTCTTC

V gene: TRBV4-1
D gene: TRBD2
J gene: TRBJ2-7
clone size: NA
CDR3 protein: CASSNSGGRWQYF
CDR3 DNA: TGCGCCAGCAGCAATAGCGGGGGGAGGTGGCAGTACTTC

V gene: TRBV4-3
D gene: TRBD1
J gene: TRBJ2-7
clone size: NA
CDR3 protein: CASSQEILGQGMYYEQYF
CDR3 DNA: TGCGCCAGCAGCCAGGAAATACTCGGACAGGGTATGTACTACGAGCAGTACTTC

V gene: TRBV27
D gene: NA
J gene: TRBJ2-3
clone size: NA
CDR3 protein: CASSLLTASSTDTQYF
CDR3 DNA: TGTGCCAGCAGTTTACTGACAGCTTCTAGCACAGATACGCAGTATTTT

V gene: TRBV10-3
D gene: NA
J gene: TRBJ1-5
clone size: NA
CDR3 protein: CAISEGIKQPQHF
CDR3 DNA: TGTGCCATCAGTGAAGGGATTAAGCAGCCCCAGCATTTT

V gene: TRBV28
D gene: TRBD2
J gene: TRBJ2-1
clone size: NA
CDR3 protein: CASSPGLAAGVLGNEQFF
CDR3 DNA: TGTGCCAGCAGTCCCGGACTAGCGGCTGGGGTATTGGGCAATGAGCAGTTCTTC

V gene: TRBV7-9
D gene: NA
J gene: TRBJ1-1
clone size: NA
CDR3 protein: CASSSRKKPGIAFF
CDR3 DNA: TGTGCCAGCAGCTCCCGCAAAAAACCGGGGATCGCTTTCTTT

V gene: TRBV27
D gene: NA
J gene: TRBJ2-3
clone size: NA
CDR3 protein: CASSWGDRSTDTQYF
CDR3 DNA: TGTGCCAGCAGCTGGGGGGACAGAAGCACAGATACGCAGTATTTT

V gene: TRBV4-2
D gene: NA
J gene: TRBJ1-3
clone size: NA
CDR3 protein: CASSPTHAFWGFGNTIYF
CDR3 DNA: TGTGCCAGCAGCCCCACCCATGCCTTTTGGGGATTTGGAAACACCATATATTTT

V gene: TRBV5-4
D gene: TRBD2
J gene: TRBJ2-1
clone size: NA
CDR3 protein: CASSSTKPTSGSSYNEQFF
CDR3 DNA: TGTGCCAGCAGCTCCACAAAACCAACTAGCGGGAGCTCCTACAATGAGCAGTTCTTC

V gene: TRBV19
D gene: NA
J gene: TRBJ2-5
clone size: NA
CDR3 protein: CASSKLWGGAKETQYF
CDR3 DNA: TGTGCCAGTAGCAAACTCTGGGGGGGGGCGAAAGAGACCCAGTACTTC

V gene: TRBV2
D gene: TRBD2
J gene: TRBJ2-1
clone size: once
CDR3 protein: CASSDATSGSNEQFF
CDR3 DNA: TGTGCCAGCAGTGACGCCACTAGCGGGAGCAATGAGCAGTTCTTC

V gene: TRBV2
D gene: NA
J gene: TRBJ2-1
clone size: NA
CDR3 protein: CASSERILSYNEQFF
CDR3 DNA: TGTGCCAGCAGTGAAAGAATATTGTCCTACAATGAGCAGTTCTTC

V gene: TRBV27
D gene: NA
J gene: TRBJ2-5
clone size: NA
CDR3 protein: CASSRIGPQQETQYF
CDR3 DNA: TGTGCCAGCAGTCGAATAGGGCCCCAGCAAGAGACCCAGTACTTC

V gene: TRBV5-6
D gene: NA
J gene: TRBJ2-1
clone size: once
CDR3 protein: CASSLVFRSSYNEQFF
CDR3 DNA: TGTGCCAGCAGCTTGGTCTTCCGATCCTCCTACAATGAGCAGTTCTTC

V gene: TRBV6-6
D gene: TRBD1
J gene: TRBJ2-7
clone size: NA
CDR3 protein: CASTKDRGRYEQYF
CDR3 DNA: TGTGCCAGCACCAAGGACAGGGGGCGGTACGAGCAGTACTTC

V gene: TRBV10-3
D gene: NA
J gene: TRBJ1-1
clone size: NA
CDR3 protein: CAISERGTEAFF
CDR3 DNA: TGTGCCATCAGTGAAAGGGGGACTGAAGCTTTCTTT

V gene: TRBV27
D gene: NA
J gene: TRBJ2-1
clone size: NA
CDR3 protein: CASSHGVTYNEQFF
CDR3 DNA: TGTGCCAGCAGTCACGGGGTAACCTACAATGAGCAGTTCTTC

V gene: TRBV9
D gene: NA
J gene: TRBJ2-3
clone size: NA
CDR3 protein: CASSVMSWDTQYF
CDR3 DNA: TGTGCCAGCAGCGTAATGAGTTGGGATACGCAGTATTTT

V gene: TRBV27
D gene: TRBD2
J gene: TRBJ2-7
clone size: NA
CDR3 protein: CASSSGLAASYEQYF
CDR3 DNA: TGTGCCAGCAGTTCGGGACTAGCGGCCTCCTACGAGCAGTACTTC

V gene: TRBV5-1
D gene: TRBD1
J gene: TRBJ2-5
clone size: NA
CDR3 protein: CASSSGQMQETQYF
CDR3 DNA: TGCGCCAGCAGCTCGGGACAGATGCAAGAGACCCAGTACTTC

V gene: TRBV4-3
D gene: TRBD1
J gene: TRBJ2-7
clone size: NA
CDR3 protein: CASSQKGQGVQYF
CDR3 DNA: TGCGCCAGCAGCCAGAAGGGACAGGGAGTACAGTACTTC

V gene: TRBV4-3
D gene: TRBD2
J gene: TRBJ2-3
clone size: NA
CDR3 protein: CASSQAPRGRWNTDTQYF
CDR3 DNA: TGCGCCAGCAGCCAAGCCCCGCGGGGGAGGTGGAACACAGATACGCAGTATTTT

V gene: TRBV11-3
D gene: TRBD1
J gene: TRBJ1-3
clone size: NA
CDR3 protein: CASSPPTGSSGNTIYF
CDR3 DNA: TGTGCCAGCAGCCCTCCGACAGGGTCCTCTGGAAACACCATATATTTT

V gene: TRBV29-1
D gene: NA
J gene: TRBJ1-5
clone size: NA
CDR3 protein: CSVAGNNQPQHF
CDR3 DNA: TGCAGCGTTGCCGGGAACAATCAGCCCCAGCATTTT

V gene: TRBV7-6
D gene: NA
J gene: TRBJ2-5
clone size: NA
CDR3 protein: CASRSITGTHQETQYF
CDR3 DNA: TGTGCCAGCAGATCGATTACAGGGACTCACCAAGAGACCCAGTACTTC

V gene: TRBV2
D gene: TRBD1
J gene: TRBJ2-2
clone size: NA
CDR3 protein: CASSEGLQQGLTGELFF
CDR3 DNA: TGTGCCAGCAGTGAAGGGTTACAACAGGGGTTAACCGGGGAGCTGTTTTTT

V gene: TRBV7-8
D gene: NA
J gene: TRBJ2-2
clone size: NA
CDR3 protein: CASSSRVDTGELFF
CDR3 DNA: TGTGCCAGCAGCTCCAGGGTGGACACCGGGGAGCTGTTTTTT

V gene: TRBV19
D gene: NA
J gene: TRBJ1-1
clone size: NA
CDR3 protein: CASSRGRGADTEAFF
CDR3 DNA: TGTGCCAGCTCACGGGGGAGGGGGGCTGACACTGAAGCTTTCTTT

V gene: TRBV7-9
D gene: TRBD2
J gene: TRBJ2-4
clone size: NA
CDR3 protein: CASSLSGRDIQYF
CDR3 DNA: TGTGCCAGCAGCCTATCTGGGAGGGACATTCAGTACTTC

V gene: TRBV6-1
D gene: NA
J gene: TRBJ2-2
clone size: NA
CDR3 protein: CASSGTGRRFTGELFF
CDR3 DNA: TGTGCCAGCAGTGGAACAGGTCGACGCTTCACCGGGGAGCTGTTTTTT

V gene: TRBV27
D gene: TRBD2
J gene: TRBJ2-7
clone size: NA
CDR3 protein: CASRAGLNIYEQYF
CDR3 DNA: TGTGCCAGCAGAGCGGGACTAAACATCTACGAGCAGTACTTC

V gene: TRBV29-1
D gene: TRBD1
J gene: TRBJ2-7
clone size: NA
CDR3 protein: CSVELRDRGSYEQYF
CDR3 DNA: TGCAGCGTTGAACTCCGGGACAGGGGGTCCTACGAGCAGTACTTC

V gene: TRBV7-2
D gene: NA
J gene: TRBJ1-4
clone size: NA
CDR3 protein: CASSLGRVRVEELFF
CDR3 DNA: TGTGCCAGCAGCTTAGGGCGGGTTAGGGTAGAGGAACTGTTTTTT

V gene: TRBV2
D gene: TRBD1
J gene: TRBJ2-7
clone size: NA
CDR3 protein: CASTAGGVLGQYF
CDR3 DNA: TGTGCCAGCACCGCAGGGGGCGTACTTGGGCAGTACTTC

V gene: TRBV27
D gene: NA
J gene: TRBJ2-4
clone size: few
CDR3 protein: CASSFGQGSDIQYF
CDR3 DNA: TGTGCCAGCAGTTTCGGGCAGGGGAGCGACATTCAGTACTTC

V gene: TRBV29-1
D gene: NA
J gene: TRBJ1-1
clone size: few
CDR3 protein: CSDTTPGNTEAFF
CDR3 DNA: TGCAGCGATACGACCCCGGGGAACACTGAAGCTTTCTTT

V gene: TRBV27
D gene: TRBD2
J gene: TRBJ2-3
clone size: NA
CDR3 protein: CASSPEPGGGTDTQYF
CDR3 DNA: TGTGCCAGCAGTCCGGAACCGGGAGGGGGCACAGATACGCAGTATTTT

V gene: TRBV30
D gene: TRBD2
J gene: TRBJ2-7
clone size: few
CDR3 protein: CAWSGASGYEQYF
CDR3 DNA: TGTGCCTGGAGTGGGGCTAGCGGGTACGAGCAGTACTTC

V gene: TRBV19
D gene: NA
J gene: TRBJ2-7
clone size: NA
CDR3 protein: CASGGYYEQYF
CDR3 DNA: TGTGCCAGTGGGGGTTACTACGAGCAGTACTTC

V gene: TRBV5-1
D gene: TRBD2
J gene: TRBJ2-2
clone size: NA
CDR3 protein: CASSSPGGGGELFF
CDR3 DNA: TGCGCCAGCAGCTCCCCGGGAGGGGGCGGGGAGCTGTTTTTT

V gene: TRBV19
D gene: TRBD1
J gene: TRBJ1-5
clone size: NA
CDR3 protein: CASNSWPVRQGDQPQHF
CDR3 DNA: TGTGCCAGTAACTCATGGCCCGTTCGACAGGGGGACCAGCCCCAGCATTTT

V gene: TRBV5-1
D gene: NA
J gene: TRBJ1-1
clone size: NA
CDR3 protein: CASSLASVLNTEAFF
CDR3 DNA: TGCGCCAGCAGCTTGGCCTCCGTTTTGAACACTGAAGCTTTCTTT

V gene: TRBV6-5
D gene: NA
J gene: TRBJ2-2
clone size: NA
CDR3 protein: CASSYSTGNTGELFF
CDR3 DNA: TGTGCCAGCAGTTACTCGACGGGAAACACCGGGGAGCTGTTTTTT

V gene: TRBV9
D gene: NA
J gene: TRBJ2-7
clone size: NA
CDR3 protein: CASSPETRRDEQYF
CDR3 DNA: TGTGCCAGCAGCCCTGAGACTAGAAGGGACGAGCAGTACTTC

V gene: TRBV5-1
D gene: NA
J gene: TRBJ2-7
clone size: NA
CDR3 protein: CASSLGNFGPYEQYF
CDR3 DNA: TGCGCCAGCAGCTTGGGGAACTTCGGCCCCTACGAGCAGTACTTC

V gene: TRBV5-4
D gene: NA
J gene: TRBJ2-7
clone size: NA
CDR3 protein: CASSSGPRGSYEQYF
CDR3 DNA: TGTGCCAGCAGCTCCGGGCCTCGGGGCTCCTACGAGCAGTACTTC

V gene: TRBV18
D gene: NA
J gene: TRBJ2-7
clone size: NA
CDR3 protein: CASSPGQGSEQYF
CDR3 DNA: TGTGCCAGCTCACCGGGCCAGGGGTCCGAGCAGTACTTC

V gene: TRBV25-1
D gene: NA
J gene: TRBJ2-1
clone size: NA
CDR3 protein: CASSEFGDNEQFF
CDR3 DNA: TGTGCCAGCAGTGAATTCGGGGACAATGAGCAGTTCTTC